This T cell receptor (beta chain) was retrieved from a study of blood T cell repertoires in COVID-19. Repertoires were generated with immunoSEQ multiplex PCR, while TCRdb's copy carries only in-frame clones and drops some. The sample lists approximately 61,000 clones; 60% to 80% were seen once. V lost 1 base and J 6 bases, leaving 7 bases between the germline ends. This CDR3 comprises 14 residues. CDR1 MGHRA and CDR2 YSYEKL come from the germline V gene. The chain links TRBV4-1 to TRBJ1-6; D is ambiguous. The receptor's source is an elderly man with active or convalescent COVID-19. Sample: peripheral blood. CDR3 residues: CASSQAGGNSPLHF. CDR3 DNA: TGCGCCAGCAGCCAAGCCGGAGGTAATTCACCCCTCCACTTT.